This T cell receptor (beta chain) was documented in a study of blood T cells in healthy people across ages. A sample-barcoded 5' primer and a J-beta primer mix were used in a second PCR of about 7 to 12 cycles. TCRdb ran MiXCR on the 5' RACE reads and lists one entry per CDR3 protein. The table shows about 730,000 distinct CDR3 sequences, with roughly 44% occurring only once. Concerning this clonotype itself: Antigen: not known.

Germline V lookup: CDR1 MGHRA, CDR2 YSYEKL. This CDR3 has 16 residues. Trimming cost V 0 bases and J 6 bases; bases outside gene matches: 10. Study conclusions and caveats: Long-lived donors had more naive CD4+ cells and higher diversity than aged donors.

The sample comprised blood. The chain uses TRBV4-1 and TRBJ2-7, with 8 bases fitting TRBD2. This sequence was found in an older woman in good health. For the CDR3, the DNA is TGCGCCAGCAGCCAAGAAGTTGCCGGGGGGGGCCCCGAGCAGTACTTC. Its translation is CASSQEVAGGGPEQYF.